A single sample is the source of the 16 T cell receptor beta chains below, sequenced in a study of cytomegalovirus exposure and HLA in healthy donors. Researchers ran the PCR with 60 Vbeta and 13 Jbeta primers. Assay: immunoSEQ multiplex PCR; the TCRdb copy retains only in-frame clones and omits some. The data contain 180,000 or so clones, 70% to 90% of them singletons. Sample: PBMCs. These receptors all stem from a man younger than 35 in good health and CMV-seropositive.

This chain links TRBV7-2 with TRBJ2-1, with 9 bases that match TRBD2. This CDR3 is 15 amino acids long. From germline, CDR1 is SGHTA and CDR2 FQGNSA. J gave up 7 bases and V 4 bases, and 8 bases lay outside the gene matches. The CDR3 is CASSSSSGGDNEQFF. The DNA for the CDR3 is TGTGCCAGCAGCTCAAGTAGCGGGGGCGATAATGAGCAGTTCTTC.

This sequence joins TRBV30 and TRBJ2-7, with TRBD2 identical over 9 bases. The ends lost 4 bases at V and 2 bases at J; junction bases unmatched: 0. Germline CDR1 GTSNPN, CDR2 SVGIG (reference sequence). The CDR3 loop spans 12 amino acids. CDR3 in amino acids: CAWTSGAYEQYF. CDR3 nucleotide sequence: TGTGCCTGGACTAGCGGGGCCTACGAGCAGTACTTC.

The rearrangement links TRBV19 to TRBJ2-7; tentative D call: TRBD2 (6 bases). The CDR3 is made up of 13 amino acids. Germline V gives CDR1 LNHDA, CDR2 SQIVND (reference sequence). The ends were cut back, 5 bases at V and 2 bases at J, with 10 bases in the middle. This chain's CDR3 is CASSRGDPYEQYF. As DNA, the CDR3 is TGTGCCAGTAGTCGCGGGGATCCCTACGAGCAGTACTTC.

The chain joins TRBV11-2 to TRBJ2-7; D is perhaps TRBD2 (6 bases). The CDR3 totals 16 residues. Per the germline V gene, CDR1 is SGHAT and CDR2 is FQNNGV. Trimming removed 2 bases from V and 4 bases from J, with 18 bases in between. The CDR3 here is CASSLLWTGGMYEQYF. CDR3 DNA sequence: TGTGCCAGCAGCTTACTTTGGACTGGGGGGATGTACGAGCAGTACTTC. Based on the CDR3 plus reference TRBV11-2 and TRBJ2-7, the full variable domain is EAGVAQSPRYKIIEKRQSVAFWCNPISGHATLYWYQQILGQGPKLLIQFQNNGVVDDSQLPKDRFSAERLKGVDSTLKIQPAKLEDSAVYLCASSLLWTGGMYEQYFGPGTRLTVT.

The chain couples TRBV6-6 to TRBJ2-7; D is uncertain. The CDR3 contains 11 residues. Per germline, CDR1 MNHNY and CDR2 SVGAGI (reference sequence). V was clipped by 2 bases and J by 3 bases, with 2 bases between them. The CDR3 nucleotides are TGTGCCAGCAGTTACCTCTACGAGCAGTACTTC. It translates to CASSYLYEQYF.

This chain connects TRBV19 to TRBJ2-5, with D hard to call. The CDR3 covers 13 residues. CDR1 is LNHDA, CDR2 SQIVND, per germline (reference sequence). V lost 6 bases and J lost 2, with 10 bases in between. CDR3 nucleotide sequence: TGTGCCAGTAGAAACTTACCTCAAGAGACCCAGTACTTC. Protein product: CASRNLPQETQYF.

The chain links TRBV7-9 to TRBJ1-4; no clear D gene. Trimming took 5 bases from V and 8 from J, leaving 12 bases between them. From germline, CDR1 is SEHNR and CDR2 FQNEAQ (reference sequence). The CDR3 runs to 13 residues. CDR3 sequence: CASSNGPREKLFF. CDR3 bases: TGTGCCAGCAGCAATGGCCCGAGGGAAAAACTGTTTTTT.

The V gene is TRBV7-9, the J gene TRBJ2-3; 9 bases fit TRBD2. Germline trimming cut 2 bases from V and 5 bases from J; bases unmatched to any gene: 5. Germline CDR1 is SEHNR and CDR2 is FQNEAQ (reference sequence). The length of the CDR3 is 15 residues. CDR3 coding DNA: TGTGCCAGCAGCTTACCAGGGCGGGAGGGAGATACGCAGTATTTT. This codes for CASSLPGREGDTQYF.

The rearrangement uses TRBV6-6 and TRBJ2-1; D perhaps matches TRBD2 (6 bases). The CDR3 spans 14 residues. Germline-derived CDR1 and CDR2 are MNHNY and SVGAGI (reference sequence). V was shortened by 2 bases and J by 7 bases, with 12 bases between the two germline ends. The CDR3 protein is CASSYGAGGNEQFF. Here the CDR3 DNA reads TGTGCCAGCAGTTACGGGGCCGGGGGAAATGAGCAGTTCTTC.

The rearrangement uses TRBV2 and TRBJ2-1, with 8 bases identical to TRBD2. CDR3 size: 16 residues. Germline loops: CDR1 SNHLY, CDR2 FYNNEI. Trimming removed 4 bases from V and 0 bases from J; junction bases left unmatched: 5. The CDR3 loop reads CASSGQRGSSYNEQFF. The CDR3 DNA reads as TGTGCCAGCAGTGGCCAGCGGGGGAGCTCCTACAATGAGCAGTTCTTC.

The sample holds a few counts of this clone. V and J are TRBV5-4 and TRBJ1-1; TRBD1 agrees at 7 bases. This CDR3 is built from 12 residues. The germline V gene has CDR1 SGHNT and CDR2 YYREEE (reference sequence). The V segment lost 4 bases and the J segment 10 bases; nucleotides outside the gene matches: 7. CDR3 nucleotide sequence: TGTGCCAGCAGCATAGACCGGGACAGAGCTTTCTTT. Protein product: CASSIDRDRAFF. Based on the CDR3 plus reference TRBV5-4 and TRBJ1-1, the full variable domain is ETGVTQSPTHLIKTRGQQVTLRCSSQSGHNTVSWYQQALGQGPQFIFQYYREEENGRGNFPPRFSGLQFPNYSSELNVNALELDDSALYLCASSIDRDRAFFGQGTRLTVV.

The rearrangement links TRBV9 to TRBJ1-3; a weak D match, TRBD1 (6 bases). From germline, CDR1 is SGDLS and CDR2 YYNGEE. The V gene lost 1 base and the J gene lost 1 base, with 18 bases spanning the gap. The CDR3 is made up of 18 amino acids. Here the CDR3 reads CASSVTFSGQPSGNTIYF. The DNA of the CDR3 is TGTGCCAGCAGCGTAACCTTTTCGGGACAACCATCTGGAAACACCATATATTTT.

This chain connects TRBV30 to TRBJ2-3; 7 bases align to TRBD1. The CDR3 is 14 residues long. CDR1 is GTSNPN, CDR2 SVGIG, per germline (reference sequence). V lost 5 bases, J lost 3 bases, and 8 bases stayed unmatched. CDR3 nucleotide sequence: TGTGCCTGGGACAGGGACCGCGGAACAGATACGCAGTATTTT. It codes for CAWDRDRGTDTQYF.

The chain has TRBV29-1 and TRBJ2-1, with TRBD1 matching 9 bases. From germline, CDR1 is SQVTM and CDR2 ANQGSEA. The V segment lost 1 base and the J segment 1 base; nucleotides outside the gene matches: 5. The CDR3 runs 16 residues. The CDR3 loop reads CSVEAGQGFSYNEQFF. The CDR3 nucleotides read TGCAGCGTTGAAGCGGGACAGGGTTTTTCCTACAATGAGCAGTTCTTC.

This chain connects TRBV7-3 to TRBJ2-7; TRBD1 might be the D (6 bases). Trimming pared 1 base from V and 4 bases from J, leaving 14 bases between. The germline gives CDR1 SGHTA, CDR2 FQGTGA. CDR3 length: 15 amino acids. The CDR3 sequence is CASSLKTGFGYEQYF. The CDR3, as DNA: TGTGCCAGCAGCTTAAAAACAGGGTTCGGGTACGAGCAGTACTTC.

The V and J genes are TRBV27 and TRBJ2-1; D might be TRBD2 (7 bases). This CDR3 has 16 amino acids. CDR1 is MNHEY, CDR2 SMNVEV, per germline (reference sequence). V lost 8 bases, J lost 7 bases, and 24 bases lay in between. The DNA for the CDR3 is TGTGCCAGCCGGGGGGCGGGGACTGACGTCTCTAATGAGCAGTTCTTC. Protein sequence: CASRGAGTDVSNEQFF.